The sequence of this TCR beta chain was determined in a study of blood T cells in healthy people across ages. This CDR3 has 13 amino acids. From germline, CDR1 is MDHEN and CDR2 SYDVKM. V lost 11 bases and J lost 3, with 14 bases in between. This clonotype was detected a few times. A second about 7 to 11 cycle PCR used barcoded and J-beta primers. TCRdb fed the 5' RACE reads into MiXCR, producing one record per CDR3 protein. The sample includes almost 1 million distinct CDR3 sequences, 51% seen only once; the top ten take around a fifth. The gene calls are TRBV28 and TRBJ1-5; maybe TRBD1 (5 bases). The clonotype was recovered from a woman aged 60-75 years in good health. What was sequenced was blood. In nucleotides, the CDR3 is TGTGCCTGTGGGAGAGGGGACAATCAGCCCCAGCATTTT. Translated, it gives CACGRGDNQPQHF.